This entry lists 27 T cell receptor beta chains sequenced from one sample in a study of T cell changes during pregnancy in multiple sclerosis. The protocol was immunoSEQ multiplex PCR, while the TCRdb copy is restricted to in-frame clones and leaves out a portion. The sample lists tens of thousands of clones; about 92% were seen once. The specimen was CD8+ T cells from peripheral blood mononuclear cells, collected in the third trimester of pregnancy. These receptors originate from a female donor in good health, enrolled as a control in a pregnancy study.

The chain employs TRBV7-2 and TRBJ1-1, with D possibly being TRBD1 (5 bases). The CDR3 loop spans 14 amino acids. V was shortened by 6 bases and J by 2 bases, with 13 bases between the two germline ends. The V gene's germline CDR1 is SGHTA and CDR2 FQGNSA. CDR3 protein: CASSDTGPNTEAFF. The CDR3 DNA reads TGTGCCAGCAGTGATACAGGTCCAAACACTGAAGCTTTCTTT. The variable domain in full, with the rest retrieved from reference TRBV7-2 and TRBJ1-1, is GAGVSQSPSNKVTEKGKDVELRCDPISGHTALYWYRQSLGQGLEFLIYFQGNSAPDKSGLPSDRFSAERTGGSVSTLTIQRTQQEDSAVYLCASSDTGPNTEAFFGQGTRLTVV.

The DNA of the CDR3 is TGTGCCAGTAGTATCTTTTCCCCCAATGAGCAGTTCTTC. Protein: CASSIFSPNEQFF. The chain is built from TRBV19 and TRBJ2-1; no clear D. Germline CDR1 and CDR2: LNHDA and SQIVND (reference sequence). The germline V and J ends were trimmed by 3 bases and 6 bases, with 9 bases remaining between them. The CDR3 consists of 13 residues.

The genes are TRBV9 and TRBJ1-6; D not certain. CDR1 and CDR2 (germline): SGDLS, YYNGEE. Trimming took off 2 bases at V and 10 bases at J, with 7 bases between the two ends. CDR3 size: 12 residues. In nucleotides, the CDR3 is TGTGCCAGCAGCGTCGAGGGCTCACCCCTCCACTTT. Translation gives CASSVEGSPLHF.

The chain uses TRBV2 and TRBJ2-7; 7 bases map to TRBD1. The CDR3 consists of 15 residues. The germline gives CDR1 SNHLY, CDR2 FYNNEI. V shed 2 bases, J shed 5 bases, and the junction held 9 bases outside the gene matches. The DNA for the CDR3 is TGTGCCAGCAGTGAACCCGGTGAGGGGACAGACGAGCAGTACTTC. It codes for CASSEPGEGTDEQYF.

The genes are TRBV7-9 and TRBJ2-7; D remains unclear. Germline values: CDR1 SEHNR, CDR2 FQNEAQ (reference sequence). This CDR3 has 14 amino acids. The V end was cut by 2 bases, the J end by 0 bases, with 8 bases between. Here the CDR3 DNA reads TGTGCCAGCAGCTTACACTTTGACTCCTACGAGCAGTACTTC. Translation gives CASSLHFDSYEQYF.

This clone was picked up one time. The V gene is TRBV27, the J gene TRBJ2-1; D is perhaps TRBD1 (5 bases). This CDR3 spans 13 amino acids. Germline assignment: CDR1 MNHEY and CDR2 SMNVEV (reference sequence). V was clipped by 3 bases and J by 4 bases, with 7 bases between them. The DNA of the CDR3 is TGTGCCAGCAGTTTCGACAGTTACAATGAGCAGTTCTTC. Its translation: CASSFDSYNEQFF.

The CDR3 sequence is CASSAGGTGGYETQYF. The CDR3 coding sequence is TGTGCCAGCAGCGCGGGGGGGACAGGGGGGTATGAGACCCAGTACTTC. The rearrangement uses TRBV9 and TRBJ2-5; 11 nucleotides line up with TRBD1. The junction had 9 bases not matched to a gene; V was cut back by 3 bases and J by 5 bases. CDR1 is SGDLS and CDR2 is YYNGEE in the germline V gene. This CDR3 comprises 16 residues.

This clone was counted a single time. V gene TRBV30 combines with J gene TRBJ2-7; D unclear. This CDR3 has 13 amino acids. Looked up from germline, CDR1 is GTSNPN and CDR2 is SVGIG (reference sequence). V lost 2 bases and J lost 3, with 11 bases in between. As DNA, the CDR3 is TGTGCCTGGAGTATCTCCCCCTTCTACGAGCAGTACTTC. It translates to CAWSISPFYEQYF.

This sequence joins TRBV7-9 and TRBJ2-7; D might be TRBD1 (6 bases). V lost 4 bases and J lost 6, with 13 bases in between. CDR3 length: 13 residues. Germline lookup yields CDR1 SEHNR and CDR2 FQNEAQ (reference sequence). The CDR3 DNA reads TGTGCCAGCAGCTCGGCGGACAGCGGCGAGCAGTACTTC. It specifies CASSSADSGEQYF.

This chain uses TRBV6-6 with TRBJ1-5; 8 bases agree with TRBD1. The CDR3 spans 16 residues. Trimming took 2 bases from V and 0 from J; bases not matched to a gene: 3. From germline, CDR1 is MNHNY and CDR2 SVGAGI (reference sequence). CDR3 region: CASSYPDRASNQPQHF. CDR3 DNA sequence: TGTGCCAGCAGTTACCCGGACAGGGCTAGCAATCAGCCCCAGCATTTT.

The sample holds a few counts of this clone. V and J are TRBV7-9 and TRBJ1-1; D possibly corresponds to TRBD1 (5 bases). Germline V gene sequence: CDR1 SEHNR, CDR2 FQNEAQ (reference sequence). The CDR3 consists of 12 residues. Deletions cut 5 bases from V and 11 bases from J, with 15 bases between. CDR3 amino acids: CASSQGEGLAFF. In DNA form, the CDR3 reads TGTGCCAGCAGCCAAGGGGAGGGGCTGGCTTTCTTT. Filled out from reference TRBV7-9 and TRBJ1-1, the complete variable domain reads DTGVSQNPRHKITKRGQNVTFRCDPISEHNRLYWYRQTLGQGPEFLTYFQNEAQLEKSRLLSDRFSAERPKGSFSTLEIQRTEQGDSAMYLCASSQGEGLAFFGQGTRLTVV.

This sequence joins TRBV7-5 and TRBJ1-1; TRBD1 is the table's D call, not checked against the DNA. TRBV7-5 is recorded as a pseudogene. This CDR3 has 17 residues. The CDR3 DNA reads TGTGCCAGAAGCTTAGTGGTTGGGTTAGCAGGACAGCGTGAAGCTTTCTTT. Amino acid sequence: CARSLVVGLAGQREAFF.

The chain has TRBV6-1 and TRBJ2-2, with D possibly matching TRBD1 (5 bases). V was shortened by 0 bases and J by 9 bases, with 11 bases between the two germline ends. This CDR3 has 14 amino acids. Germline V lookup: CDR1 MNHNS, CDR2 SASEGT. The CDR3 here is CASSEALQGWELFF. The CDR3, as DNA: TGTGCCAGCAGTGAAGCGCTTCAGGGTTGGGAGCTGTTTTTT.

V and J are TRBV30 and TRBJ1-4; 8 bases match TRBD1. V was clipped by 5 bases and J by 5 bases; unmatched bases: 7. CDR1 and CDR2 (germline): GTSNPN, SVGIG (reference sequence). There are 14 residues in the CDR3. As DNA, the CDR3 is TGTGCCTGGGGACAGGGTTTCGGGAATGAAAAACTGTTTTTT. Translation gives CAWGQGFGNEKLFF.

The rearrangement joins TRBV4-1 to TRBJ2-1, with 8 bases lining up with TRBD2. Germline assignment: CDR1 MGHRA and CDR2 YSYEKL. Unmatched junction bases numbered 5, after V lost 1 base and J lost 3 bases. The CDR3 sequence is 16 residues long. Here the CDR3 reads CASSQVPGGGYNEQFF. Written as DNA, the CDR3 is TGCGCCAGCAGCCAAGTGCCGGGGGGGGGCTACAATGAGCAGTTCTTC.

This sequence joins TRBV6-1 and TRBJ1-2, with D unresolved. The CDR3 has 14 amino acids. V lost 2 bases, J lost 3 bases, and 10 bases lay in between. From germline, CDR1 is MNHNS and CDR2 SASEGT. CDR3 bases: TGTGCCAGCAGTGAAACGGCGGCGGACTATGGCTACACCTTC. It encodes CASSETAADYGYTF.

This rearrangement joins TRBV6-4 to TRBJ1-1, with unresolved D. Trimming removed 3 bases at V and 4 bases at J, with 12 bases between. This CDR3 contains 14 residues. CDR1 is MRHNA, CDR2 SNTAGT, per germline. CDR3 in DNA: TGTGCCAGCAGTGAGCCATTGCGGATCACTGAAGCTTTCTTT. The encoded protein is CASSEPLRITEAFF.

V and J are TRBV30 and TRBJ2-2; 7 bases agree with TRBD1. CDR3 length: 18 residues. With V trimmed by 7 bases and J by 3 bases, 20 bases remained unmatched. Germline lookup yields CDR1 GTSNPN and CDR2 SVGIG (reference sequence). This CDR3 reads CASGSPVRRGPDTGELFF. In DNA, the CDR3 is TGTGCCTCCGGGTCGCCGGTTCGTAGGGGGCCGGACACCGGGGAGCTGTTTTTT.

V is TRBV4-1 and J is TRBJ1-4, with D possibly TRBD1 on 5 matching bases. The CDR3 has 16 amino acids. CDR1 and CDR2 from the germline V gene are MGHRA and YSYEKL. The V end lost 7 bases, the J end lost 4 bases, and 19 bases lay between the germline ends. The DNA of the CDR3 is TGCGCCAGCAAACCCAGGGTAGGGGAAGATAATGAAAAACTGTTTTTT. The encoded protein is CASKPRVGEDNEKLFF.

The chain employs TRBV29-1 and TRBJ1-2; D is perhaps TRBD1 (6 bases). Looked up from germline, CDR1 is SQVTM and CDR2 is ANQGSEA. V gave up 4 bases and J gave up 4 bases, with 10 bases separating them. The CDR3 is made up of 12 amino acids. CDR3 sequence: CSVVKQGYGYTF. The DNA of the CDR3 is TGCAGCGTTGTCAAACAGGGCTATGGCTACACCTTC.

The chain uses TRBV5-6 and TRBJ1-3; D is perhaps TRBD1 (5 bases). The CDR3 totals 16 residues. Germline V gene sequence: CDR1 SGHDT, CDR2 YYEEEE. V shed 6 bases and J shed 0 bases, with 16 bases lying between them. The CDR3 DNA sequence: TGTGCCAGCACCCCGGGGAGGGGCAACTCTGGAAACACCATATATTTT. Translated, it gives CASTPGRGNSGNTIYF.

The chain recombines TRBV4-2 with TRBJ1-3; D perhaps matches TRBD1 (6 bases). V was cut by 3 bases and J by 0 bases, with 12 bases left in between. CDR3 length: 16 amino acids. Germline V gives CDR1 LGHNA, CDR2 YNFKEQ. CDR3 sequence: CASSQGGQSSGNTIYF. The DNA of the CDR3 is TGTGCCAGCAGCCAGGGTGGACAGAGCTCTGGAAACACCATATATTTT.

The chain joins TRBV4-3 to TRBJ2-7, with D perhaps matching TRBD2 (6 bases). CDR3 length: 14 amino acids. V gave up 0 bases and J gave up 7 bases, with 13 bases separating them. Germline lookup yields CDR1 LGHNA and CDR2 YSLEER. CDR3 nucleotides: TGCGCCAGCAGCCAAGATGCTAGCGATGGTGAGCAGTACTTC. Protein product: CASSQDASDGEQYF.

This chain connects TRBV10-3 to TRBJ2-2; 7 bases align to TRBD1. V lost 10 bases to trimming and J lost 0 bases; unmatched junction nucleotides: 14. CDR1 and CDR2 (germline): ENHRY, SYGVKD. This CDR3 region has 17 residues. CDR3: CATRQGPVFSNTGELFF. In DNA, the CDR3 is TGTGCCACCAGACAGGGACCTGTCTTTTCGAACACCGGGGAGCTGTTTTTT.

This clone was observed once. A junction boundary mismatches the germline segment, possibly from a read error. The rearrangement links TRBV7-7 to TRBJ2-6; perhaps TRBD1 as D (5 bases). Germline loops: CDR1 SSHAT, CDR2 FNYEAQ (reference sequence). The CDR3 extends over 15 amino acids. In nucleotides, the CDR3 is TGTGCTAGCAGCCGAGACAGCTCTGGGGCCAACGTCCTGACTTTC. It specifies CASSRDSSGANVLTF.

The CDR3 reads CASSLKGQGNYGYTF. Here the CDR3 DNA reads TGTGCCAGCAGCTTAAAAGGACAGGGGAACTATGGCTACACCTTC. The rearrangement links TRBV13 to TRBJ1-2; TRBD1 matches 9 bases. V lost 2 bases, J lost 2 bases, and 3 bases stayed unmatched. This CDR3 region has 15 residues. In germline, CDR1 is PRHDT, CDR2 FYEKMQ (reference sequence).

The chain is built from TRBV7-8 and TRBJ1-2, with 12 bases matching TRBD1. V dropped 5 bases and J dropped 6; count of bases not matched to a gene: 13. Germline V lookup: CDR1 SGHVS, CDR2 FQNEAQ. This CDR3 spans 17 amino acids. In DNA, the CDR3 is TGTGCCAGCAGCCCAAGTACCGGGACAGGGGGCTCTCATGGCTACACCTTC. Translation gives CASSPSTGTGGSHGYTF.